What follows are 21 T cell receptor beta chains derived from one specimen sequenced in a study of early T cells in non-severe SARS-CoV-2 infection. Each CDR3 protein is one row after TCRdb ran MiXCR on the 5' RACE reads. The sample has roughly 34,000 distinct CDR3 sequences, 4.7% seen once. The sample taken for sequencing was whole blood. The receptors derive from an adult who was a healthcare worker with PCR-confirmed SARS-CoV-2 infection or an uninfected control (not recorded which).

This clonotype was recorded at least ten times. This chain uses TRBV7-8 with TRBJ2-7; TRBD2 matches at 10 bases. Germline values: CDR1 SGHVS, CDR2 FQNEAQ. CDR3 length equals 14 residues. The trim removed 0 bases at V and 7 bases at J, leaving 3 bases unmatched. CDR3 sequence (DNA): TGTGCCAGCAGCTTAGCCCTAGCGGGGGTTGAGCAGTACTTC. Translating it yields CASSLALAGVEQYF.

This clonotype occurred many times. This chain connects TRBV12-3 or TRBV12-4 to TRBJ2-3, with 8 bases lining up with TRBD2. The CDR3 is 15 amino acids. Trimming took 5 bases from V and 5 from J; bases not matched to a gene: 9. The CDR3: CASSMVGLVRDTQYF. The DNA of the CDR3 is TGTGCCAGCAGTATGGTGGGACTAGTCCGAGATACGCAGTATTTT.

This chain connects TRBV7-2 to TRBJ2-3, with D unclear. The CDR3 consists of 13 residues. Trimming removed 5 bases at V and 4 bases at J, with 10 bases between. Germline V gene lookup returns CDR1 SGHTA and CDR2 FQGNSA. The CDR3 loop is CASSRDKPDTQYF. CDR3 nucleotides: TGTGCCAGCAGCCGCGACAAGCCAGATACGCAGTATTTT.

Ten or more counts support this clonotype. The chain carries TRBV18 and TRBJ1-5; weak D call: TRBD1 (6 bases). Between the trimmed V and J ends, which lost 4 bases and 0 bases, there was a span of 13 bases. CDR1 is KGHSH and CDR2 is LQKENI in the germline V gene. The CDR3 covers 16 residues. The CDR3 loop is CASSLKDRNSNQPQHF. The CDR3 DNA follows: TGTGCCAGCTCACTTAAGGACAGAAATAGCAATCAGCCCCAGCATTTT.

This clonotype was counted at least ten times. The rearrangement joins TRBV7-9 to TRBJ1-6; 8 nucleotides agree with TRBD1. The junction had 4 bases not matched to a gene; V was cut back by 0 bases and J by 9 bases. CDR3 size: 15 residues. Germline assignment: CDR1 SEHNR and CDR2 FQNEAQ (reference sequence). The CDR3 spells CASSLAGGQASPLHF. In DNA form, the CDR3 reads TGTGCCAGCAGCTTAGCGGGGGGACAGGCTTCACCCCTCCACTTT.

This clonotype was counted many times. This chain connects TRBV28 to TRBJ1-5; D possibly corresponds to TRBD1 (5 bases). The germline CDR1 and CDR2 sequences are MDHEN and SYDVKM. The length of the CDR3 is 12 residues. In DNA form, the CDR3 reads TGTGCAGACGGGGCACGCAATCAGCCCCAGCATTTT. Translating gives CADGARNQPQHF.

This clonotype has at least ten counts. This chain connects TRBV28 to TRBJ1-4; 10 bases match TRBD1. V shed 6 bases, J shed 6 bases, and the junction held 7 bases outside the gene matches. The CDR3 is 15 residues long. The germline CDR1 and CDR2 sequences are MDHEN and SYDVKM. DNA for the CDR3: TGTGCCAGCAGGGGACTCGGGACAGGGGATGAAAAACTGTTTTTT. Protein: CASRGLGTGDEKLFF.

In its sample, this clonotype was seen many times. J is TRBJ2-7 and V is TRBV6-2 or TRBV6-3; D not resolved. The CDR3 runs 11 residues. In germline, CDR1 is MNHEY, CDR2 SVGEGT. With 10 bases removed from V and 2 bases from J, the gap between germline ends came to 9 bases. The CDR3 region has the DNA TGTGCCACCAGGCGCGCCTACGAGCAGTACTTC. Its protein product is CATRRAYEQYF.

This clonotype has a handful of counts. The rearrangement uses TRBV7-2 and TRBJ2-7, with D hard to call. In germline, CDR1 is SGHTA, CDR2 FQGNSA. Between the trimmed V and J ends, which lost 2 bases and 2 bases, there was a span of 10 bases. The CDR3 is 14 amino acids. The CDR3: CASSLSTPPYEQYF. In DNA form, the CDR3 reads TGTGCCAGCAGCTTAAGCACCCCCCCCTACGAGCAGTACTTC.

The table lists this clonotype with many counts. The rearrangement links TRBV19 to TRBJ1-2, with unresolved D. V lost 7 bases and J 4 bases, leaving 10 bases between the germline ends. This CDR3 region has 12 residues. From germline, CDR1 is LNHDA and CDR2 SQIVND (reference sequence). The CDR3 coding sequence is TGTGCCAGTACTAAAGGGCTCTATGGCTACACCTTC. Translation gives CASTKGLYGYTF. The whole variable domain, filled in from reference TRBV19 and TRBJ1-2, reads DGGITQSPKYLFRKEGQNVTLSCEQNLNHDAMYWYRQDPGQGLRLIYYSQIVNDFQKGDIAEGYSVSREKKESFPLTVTSAQKNPTAFYLCASTKGLYGYTFGSGTRLTVV.

The table lists this clonotype with many counts. In nucleotides, the CDR3 is TGTGCCAGCAGACTTTCACGGGGGGGCCAGGAGACCCAGTACTTC. Its translation is CASRLSRGGQETQYF. The V and J genes are TRBV12-3 or TRBV12-4 and TRBJ2-5, with 8 bases that match TRBD2. The CDR3 runs 15 residues. Trimming took 6 bases from V and 5 from J; bases not matched to a gene: 11.

This clonotype has ten or more counts. The rearrangement uses TRBV7-9 and TRBJ1-4, with TRBD1 matching over 9 bases. From germline, CDR1 is SEHNR and CDR2 FQNEAQ (reference sequence). CDR3 size: 16 residues. Trimming took 4 bases from V and 4 from J; bases not matched to a gene: 7. The CDR3 nucleotides are TGTGCCAGCAGCTCACAGGGGGCGCGAAATAATGAAAAACTGTTTTTT. Its protein is CASSSQGARNNEKLFF. The full variable domain, rest sourced from reference TRBV7-9 and TRBJ1-4, is DTGVSQNPRHKITKRGQNVTFRCDPISEHNRLYWYRQTLGQGPEFLTYFQNEAQLEKSRLLSDRFSAERPKGSFSTLEIQRTEQGDSAMYLCASSSQGARNNEKLFFGSGTQLSVL.

The table lists this clonotype with many counts. This sequence joins TRBV6-6 and TRBJ2-7, with 15 bases identical to TRBD2. Germline CDR1 MNHNY, CDR2 SVGAGI (reference sequence). The V segment lost 0 bases and the J segment 3 bases; nucleotides outside the gene matches: 9. The CDR3 has 19 amino acids. The CDR3: CASSYSEVPGLAGGYEQYF. CDR3 bases: TGTGCCAGCAGTTACTCGGAGGTTCCGGGACTAGCGGGGGGCTACGAGCAGTACTTC.

This clonotype was seen at least ten times. CDR3 sequence (DNA): TGTGCCAGCAGCTTGATAGATGGCGGGGAGCTGTTTTTT. Amino acid sequence: CASSLIDGGELFF. The chain combines TRBV5-5 with TRBJ2-2; D is uncertain. Germline V gene data show CDR1 as SGHKS and CDR2 as YYEKEE (reference sequence). Trimming shortened V by 1 base and J by 7 bases, and 8 bases separated the two germline ends. This CDR3 is 13 amino acids long. Filled out from reference TRBV5-5 and TRBJ2-2, the complete variable domain reads DAGVTQSPTHLIKTRGQQVTLRCSPISGHKSVSWYQQVLGQGPQFIFQYYEKEERGRGNFPDRFSARQFPNYSSELNVNALLLGDSALYLCASSLIDGGELFFGEGSRLTVL.

This clonotype was observed at least ten times. The chain has TRBV6-2 or TRBV6-3 and TRBJ1-1; D gene unclear. The ends were cut back, 0 bases at V and 8 bases at J, with 10 bases in the middle. From germline, CDR1 is MNHEY and CDR2 SVGEGT. The CDR3 has 13 residues. This chain's CDR3 is CASSYSAPGEAFF. CDR3 sequence (DNA): TGTGCCAGCAGTTACTCCGCCCCGGGGGAAGCTTTCTTT.

This clonotype was recorded many times. This chain connects TRBV10-3 to TRBJ1-2; no firm D call. The V gene lost 3 bases and the J gene lost 8 bases, with 19 bases spanning the gap. CDR1 and CDR2 (germline): ENHRY, SYGVKD. The CDR3 spans 15 residues. The CDR3, as DNA: TGTGCCATCAGTGATCGGTACGATTACCTCTCGGGCTACACCTTC. Protein product: CAISDRYDYLSGYTF.

At least ten counts were recorded for this clonotype. The chain joins TRBV14 to TRBJ2-1, with unresolved D. Germline CDR1 reads SGHDN; CDR2 reads FVKESK. This CDR3 comprises 15 residues. V was cut by 1 base and J by 4 bases, with 11 bases left in between. The CDR3 spells CASSQVQDLYNEQFF. The CDR3 nucleotides read TGTGCCAGCAGCCAAGTGCAGGACCTGTACAATGAGCAGTTCTTC.

This clonotype was picked up a small number of times. The V and J genes are TRBV7-2 and TRBJ1-1; D is uncertain. Trimming cost V 5 bases and J 8 bases, with 18 bases left between them. CDR3 size: 14 residues. In germline, CDR1 is SGHTA, CDR2 FQGNSA. The CDR3 here is CASSPRSGAGEAFF. DNA of the CDR3: TGTGCCAGCAGCCCCCGATCTGGTGCTGGGGAAGCTTTCTTT.

This clonotype was picked up many times. The chain combines TRBV7-2 with TRBJ2-1; D is ambiguous. Germline lookup yields CDR1 SGHTA and CDR2 FQGNSA. CDR3 size: 15 residues. V was clipped by 5 bases and J by 7 bases, with 18 bases between them. The CDR3 sequence: CASSNPARLVNEQFF. CDR3 DNA sequence: TGTGCCAGCAGCAACCCAGCCCGACTGGTTAATGAGCAGTTCTTC.

This clonotype was detected ten times or more. V gene TRBV4-1 combines with J gene TRBJ2-4; no clear D gene. The length of the CDR3 is 12 residues. Germline V gene sequence: CDR1 MGHRA, CDR2 YSYEKL. The V end lost 1 base, the J end lost 9 bases, and 7 bases lay between the germline ends. CDR3 sequence reads: CASSQAVGIQYF. In DNA form, the CDR3 reads TGCGCCAGCAGCCAAGCGGTCGGCATTCAGTACTTC.

This clonotype was counted at least ten times. This sequence joins TRBV14 and TRBJ2-1; weak D call: TRBD1 (5 bases). This CDR3 comprises 12 residues. The germline CDR1 and CDR2 sequences are SGHDN and FVKESK. Trimming took off 5 bases at V and 16 bases at J, with 18 bases between the two ends. CDR3 sequence reads: CASSSTGRGLFF. CDR3 coding DNA: TGTGCCAGCAGCTCCACAGGAAGGGGTTTATTCTTC.